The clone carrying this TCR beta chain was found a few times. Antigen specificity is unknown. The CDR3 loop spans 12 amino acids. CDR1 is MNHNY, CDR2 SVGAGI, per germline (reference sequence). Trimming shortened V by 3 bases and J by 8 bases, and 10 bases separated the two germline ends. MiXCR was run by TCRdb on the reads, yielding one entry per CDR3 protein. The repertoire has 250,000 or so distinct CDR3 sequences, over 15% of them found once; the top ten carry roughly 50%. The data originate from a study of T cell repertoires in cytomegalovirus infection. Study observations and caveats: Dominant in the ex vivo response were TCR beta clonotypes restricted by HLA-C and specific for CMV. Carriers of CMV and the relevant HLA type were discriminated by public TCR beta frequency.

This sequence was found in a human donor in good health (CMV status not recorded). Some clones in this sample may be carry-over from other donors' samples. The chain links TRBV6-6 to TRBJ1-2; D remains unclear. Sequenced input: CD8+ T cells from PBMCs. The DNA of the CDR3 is TGTGCCAGCAGTTATCGGGGTGGAGGCTACACCTTC. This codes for CASSYRGGGYTF.